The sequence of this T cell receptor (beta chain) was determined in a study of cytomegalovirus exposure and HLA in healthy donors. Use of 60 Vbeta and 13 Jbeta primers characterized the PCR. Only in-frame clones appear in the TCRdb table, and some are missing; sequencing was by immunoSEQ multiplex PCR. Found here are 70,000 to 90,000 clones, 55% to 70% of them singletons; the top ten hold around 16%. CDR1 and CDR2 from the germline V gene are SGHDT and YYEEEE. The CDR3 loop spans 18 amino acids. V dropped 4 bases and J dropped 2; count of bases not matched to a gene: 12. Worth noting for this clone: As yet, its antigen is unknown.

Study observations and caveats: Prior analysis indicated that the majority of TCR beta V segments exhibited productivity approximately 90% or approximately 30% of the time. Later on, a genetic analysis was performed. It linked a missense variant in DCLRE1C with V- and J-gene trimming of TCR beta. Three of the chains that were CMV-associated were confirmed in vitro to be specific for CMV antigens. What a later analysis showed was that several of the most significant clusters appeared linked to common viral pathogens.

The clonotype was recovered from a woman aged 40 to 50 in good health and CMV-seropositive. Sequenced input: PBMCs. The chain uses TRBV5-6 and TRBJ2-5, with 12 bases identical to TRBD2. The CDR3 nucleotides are TGTGCCAGCAGCCTGACGGCTAGCGGGAGGGTGGAACAAGAGACCCAGTACTTC. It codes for CASSLTASGRVEQETQYF.